Detailed here is one TCR beta chain. Its target is unknown. These data come from a study of shared clonotypes between healthy human individuals. General study findings and limits: Only blood underwent sampling, and tissue repertoires likely differ. Rarefaction gave evidence that sorted-subset sequencing remained incomplete despite large depth. Among the subsets, naive ones generally showed larger estimated richness than memory ones.

Germline CDR1 reads MDHEN; CDR2 reads SYDVKM. The CDR3 consists of 18 residues. Germline trimming cut 2 bases from V and 2 bases from J; bases unmatched to any gene: 11. Deep-level assay runs were performed. Assay: immunoSEQ multiplex PCR; the TCRdb copy retains only in-frame clones and omits some. The sample has about 1.5 million clones, around 95% seen once. The TCR originated in a man younger than 45 in good health. The chain recombines TRBV28 with TRBJ2-7; 11 bases align to TRBD2. Sequenced input: naive CD4+ T cells sorted from blood. Subset specified: CD45RA+ positively selected. The CDR3 sequence: CASSLRPGTSGLTYEQYF. Here the CDR3 DNA reads TGTGCCAGCAGTTTAAGACCCGGGACTAGCGGATTAACCTACGAGCAGTACTTC. The full variable domain, rest sourced from reference TRBV28 and TRBJ2-7, is DVKVTQSSRYLVKRTGEKVFLECVQDMDHENMFWYRQDPGLGLRLIYFSYDVKMKEKGDIPEGYSVSREKKERFSLILESASTNQTSMYLCASSLRPGTSGLTYEQYFGPGTRLTVT.